A selection of T cell receptor beta chains follows, all from one sample in a study of cytomegalovirus exposure and HLA in healthy donors. Some clones are missing from TCRdb's copy, which holds only in-frame ones; the method was immunoSEQ multiplex PCR. The sample carries more than 85,000 clones, roughly three quarters recorded once. Material for sequencing was PBMCs. All receptors come from a female donor in good health and CMV-seronegative. The CDR3 runs from the conserved cysteine through the conserved F or W. Fields, in order: D gene, clone size, V gene, J gene, CDR3 protein, CDR3 DNA. A D gene is named only where the DNA matches it firmly. Expanded clones are given a class, and other clones once, few, many or no size at all.

D gene: -; clone size: -; V gene: TRBV6-5; J gene: TRBJ1-5; CDR3 protein: CASTKADITLLAQHF; CDR3 DNA: TGTGCCAGCACGAAGGCAGATATTACTCTGCTAGCCCAGCATTTT
D gene: -; clone size: few; V gene: TRBV7-3; J gene: TRBJ2-2; CDR3 protein: CASSSPLTTGELFF; CDR3 DNA: TGTGCCAGCAGCTCCCCTTTAACTACCGGGGAGCTGTTTTTT
D gene: -; clone size: -; V gene: TRBV19; J gene: TRBJ1-2; CDR3 protein: CASSITRQGGNYGYTF; CDR3 DNA: TGTGCCAGTAGTATTACCCGCCAGGGTGGGAACTATGGCTACACCTTC
D gene: TRBD2; clone size: -; V gene: TRBV4-2; J gene: TRBJ2-3; CDR3 protein: CASSLRTSGGADTQYF; CDR3 DNA: TGTGCCAGCAGCTTGAGGACTAGCGGGGGGGCGGATACGCAGTATTTT
D gene: TRBD1; clone size: -; V gene: TRBV19; J gene: TRBJ2-5; CDR3 protein: CASSFPGQGGQETQYF; CDR3 DNA: TGTGCCAGTAGTTTCCCGGGACAGGGGGGCCAAGAGACCCAGTACTTC
D gene: -; clone size: -; V gene: TRBV9; J gene: TRBJ2-7; CDR3 protein: CASSPRTVRNEQYF; CDR3 DNA: TGTGCCAGCAGCCCACGGACAGTCAGGAACGAGCAGTACTTC
D gene: TRBD1; clone size: few; V gene: TRBV29-1; J gene: TRBJ1-1; CDR3 protein: CSVEDGNRGHTEAFF; CDR3 DNA: TGCAGCGTTGAAGACGGGAACAGGGGACACACTGAAGCTTTCTTT
D gene: -; clone size: -; V gene: TRBV28; J gene: TRBJ2-7; CDR3 protein: CASSSQGSYEQYF; CDR3 DNA: TGTGCCAGCAGTTCGCAGGGATCCTACGAGCAGTACTTC
D gene: -; clone size: -; V gene: TRBV6-5; J gene: TRBJ2-2; CDR3 protein: CASSYRSSGELFF; CDR3 DNA: TGTGCCAGCAGTTACCGGTCCTCCGGGGAGCTGTTTTTT
D gene: -; clone size: -; V gene: TRBV30; J gene: TRBJ1-1; CDR3 protein: CASDGGLPRVEAFF; CDR3 DNA: TGTGCCTCAGACGGGGGTCTCCCCCGGGTCGAAGCTTTCTTT
D gene: -; clone size: few; V gene: TRBV29-1; J gene: TRBJ2-1; CDR3 protein: CSVAPRSEQFF; CDR3 DNA: TGCAGCGTTGCCCCACGTAGTGAGCAGTTCTTC
D gene: -; clone size: -; V gene: TRBV27; J gene: TRBJ2-1; CDR3 protein: CASSYYIALRGGDEQFF; CDR3 DNA: TGTGCCAGCAGTTATTATATTGCGTTACGGGGTGGCGATGAGCAGTTCTTC
D gene: -; clone size: -; V gene: TRBV7-9; J gene: TRBJ1-4; CDR3 protein: CASSLLQTNEKLFF; CDR3 DNA: TGTGCCAGCAGCTTATTACAGACAAATGAAAAACTGTTTTTT
D gene: TRBD1; clone size: few; V gene: TRBV6-5; J gene: TRBJ1-4; CDR3 protein: CASSYFRDRNEKLFF; CDR3 DNA: TGTGCCAGCAGTTACTTCCGGGACAGAAATGAAAAACTGTTTTTT
D gene: -; clone size: once; V gene: TRBV10-3; J gene: TRBJ1-5; CDR3 protein: CAISVGGERQPQHF; CDR3 DNA: TGTGCCATCAGTGTAGGGGGGGAACGCCAGCCCCAGCATTTT
D gene: -; clone size: -; V gene: TRBV29-1; J gene: TRBJ1-5; CDR3 protein: CSVGGGGLNQPQHF; CDR3 DNA: TGCAGCGTGGGGGGGGGCGGCCTGAATCAGCCCCAGCATTTT
D gene: TRBD2; clone size: -; V gene: TRBV7-7; J gene: TRBJ2-5; CDR3 protein: CASSLAGGRETQYF; CDR3 DNA: TGTGCTAGCAGCTTAGCGGGGGGGCGTGAGACCCAGTACTTC
D gene: TRBD1; clone size: once; V gene: TRBV2; J gene: TRBJ2-5; CDR3 protein: CATTRGQAQETQYF; CDR3 DNA: TGTGCCACGACGAGGGGACAGGCACAAGAGACCCAGTACTTC
D gene: -; clone size: -; V gene: TRBV19; J gene: TRBJ2-1; CDR3 protein: CASSIAGYNEQFF; CDR3 DNA: TGTGCCAGTAGTATTGCGGGTTACAATGAGCAGTTCTTC
D gene: TRBD1; clone size: -; V gene: TRBV29-1; J gene: TRBJ1-2; CDR3 protein: CSVARDRVDGYTF; CDR3 DNA: TGCAGCGTGGCCCGGGACAGGGTCGATGGCTACACCTTC
D gene: TRBD2; clone size: -; V gene: TRBV4-3; J gene: TRBJ2-3; CDR3 protein: CASSPSGRALDTQYF; CDR3 DNA: TGCGCCAGCAGCCCCAGCGGGAGGGCCTTAGATACGCAGTATTTT
D gene: TRBD1; clone size: -; V gene: TRBV5-1; J gene: TRBJ1-1; CDR3 protein: CASSLDSRDRVSLAEAFF; CDR3 DNA: TGCGCCAGCAGCTTGGACTCTAGGGACAGGGTCAGTCTAGCTGAAGCTTTCTTT
D gene: TRBD2; clone size: few; V gene: TRBV5-1; J gene: TRBJ2-1; CDR3 protein: CASRFRASGSDEQFF; CDR3 DNA: TGCGCCAGCAGGTTTAGAGCTAGCGGGAGCGATGAGCAGTTCTTC
D gene: TRBD2; clone size: -; V gene: TRBV2; J gene: TRBJ2-1; CDR3 protein: CASRGTSGAYNEQFF; CDR3 DNA: TGTGCCAGCAGAGGGACTAGCGGCGCATACAATGAGCAGTTCTTC
D gene: TRBD1; clone size: -; V gene: TRBV7-9; J gene: TRBJ1-2; CDR3 protein: CASSPRGQSGDGYTF; CDR3 DNA: TGTGCCAGCAGCCCCCGGGGACAGAGTGGGGATGGCTACACCTTC
D gene: -; clone size: -; V gene: TRBV12-1; J gene: TRBJ2-1; CDR3 protein: CASSPITTGGEQFF; CDR3 DNA: TGTGCCAGCAGCCCGATAACGACGGGTGGGGAGCAGTTCTTC
D gene: -; clone size: once; V gene: TRBV30; J gene: TRBJ2-2; CDR3 protein: CAWARDIPSHTGELFF; CDR3 DNA: TGTGCCTGGGCCAGGGACATCCCTTCTCACACCGGGGAGCTGTTTTTT
D gene: TRBD2; clone size: -; V gene: TRBV11-1; J gene: TRBJ2-1; CDR3 protein: CASSLGRTSVRQFF; CDR3 DNA: TGTGCCAGCAGCTTAGGTCGGACTAGCGTTAGGCAGTTCTTC
D gene: -; clone size: -; V gene: TRBV6-5; J gene: TRBJ2-7; CDR3 protein: CASSYSTPSHSYEQYF; CDR3 DNA: TGTGCCAGCAGTTACTCTACACCCTCACACTCCTACGAGCAGTACTTC
D gene: -; clone size: once; V gene: TRBV15; J gene: TRBJ2-1; CDR3 protein: CATSRGGSYNNEQFF; CDR3 DNA: TGTGCCACCAGCAGAGGTGGGAGTTATAACAATGAGCAGTTCTTC
D gene: TRBD2; clone size: -; V gene: TRBV14; J gene: TRBJ2-5; CDR3 protein: CASSQDSGSRQETQYF; CDR3 DNA: TGTGCCAGCAGCCAAGATAGCGGGAGCCGCCAAGAGACCCAGTACTTC
D gene: TRBD1; clone size: -; V gene: TRBV18; J gene: TRBJ1-2; CDR3 protein: CASLLDRDRIGYGYTF; CDR3 DNA: TGTGCCAGCTTACTGGACAGGGATCGAATAGGCTATGGCTACACCTTC
D gene: TRBD1; clone size: once; V gene: TRBV7-9; J gene: TRBJ1-4; CDR3 protein: CSSSLGLQGTNEKLFF; CDR3 DNA: TGTTCCAGCAGCTTGGGCCTACAGGGGACTAATGAAAAACTGTTTTTT
D gene: TRBD2; clone size: -; V gene: TRBV7-2; J gene: TRBJ2-7; CDR3 protein: CASSLELRGFEQYF; CDR3 DNA: TGTGCCAGCAGCTTAGAGTTGCGGGGGTTCGAGCAGTACTTC
D gene: TRBD1; clone size: -; V gene: TRBV2; J gene: TRBJ2-7; CDR3 protein: CASSEQGVGAYEQYF; CDR3 DNA: TGTGCCAGCAGTGAACAGGGGGTGGGGGCCTACGAGCAGTACTTC
D gene: -; clone size: -; V gene: TRBV19; J gene: TRBJ1-2; CDR3 protein: CASSSPGEHYGYTF; CDR3 DNA: TGTGCCAGTAGTTCACCGGGGGAGCACTATGGCTACACCTTC
D gene: -; clone size: -; V gene: TRBV9; J gene: TRBJ1-1; CDR3 protein: CASTSEGTEAFF; CDR3 DNA: TGTGCCAGCACCTCGGAGGGCACTGAAGCTTTCTTT
D gene: -; clone size: once; V gene: TRBV5-1; J gene: TRBJ1-4; CDR3 protein: CASSFSPATNEKLFF; CDR3 DNA: TGCGCCAGCAGCTTTTCCCCCGCAACTAATGAAAAACTGTTTTTT
D gene: -; clone size: -; V gene: TRBV10-3; J gene: TRBJ2-7; CDR3 protein: CAINSHRSYEQYF; CDR3 DNA: TGTGCCATCAATTCACACCGATCCTACGAGCAGTACTTC
D gene: -; clone size: -; V gene: TRBV6-5; J gene: TRBJ2-7; CDR3 protein: CASKIWTTTYEQYF; CDR3 DNA: TGTGCCAGCAAGATCTGGACTACTACCTACGAGCAGTACTTC
D gene: -; clone size: -; V gene: TRBV14; J gene: TRBJ1-3; CDR3 protein: CASSLLPPSTIYF; CDR3 DNA: TGTGCCAGCAGCCTGCTGCCCCCCAGCACCATATATTTT
D gene: -; clone size: -; V gene: TRBV5-1; J gene: TRBJ2-5; CDR3 protein: CASSLAISRVKGETQYF; CDR3 DNA: TGCGCCAGCAGCTTGGCTATATCCAGGGTGAAGGGAGAGACCCAGTACTTC
D gene: TRBD1; clone size: -; V gene: TRBV5-4; J gene: TRBJ2-1; CDR3 protein: CASSSRDREYNEQFF; CDR3 DNA: TGTGCCAGCAGCTCCCGGGACAGGGAGTACAATGAGCAGTTCTTC
D gene: -; clone size: few; V gene: TRBV25-1; J gene: TRBJ2-2; CDR3 protein: CASSRTGNRDTGELFF; CDR3 DNA: TGTGCCAGCAGTCGTACAGGGAATAGGGACACCGGGGAGCTGTTTTTT
D gene: TRBD2; clone size: -; V gene: TRBV4-2; J gene: TRBJ2-7; CDR3 protein: CASSQSGETYEQYF; CDR3 DNA: TGTGCCAGCAGCCAAAGCGGGGAGACCTACGAGCAGTACTTC
D gene: TRBD1; clone size: -; V gene: TRBV28; J gene: TRBJ2-1; CDR3 protein: CASSSLTGSRDEQFF; CDR3 DNA: TGTGCCAGCAGTTCCCTGACAGGGTCGAGGGATGAGCAGTTCTTC
D gene: TRBD2; clone size: -; V gene: TRBV18; J gene: TRBJ2-3; CDR3 protein: CASGLAGTTDTQYF; CDR3 DNA: TGTGCCAGCGGGCTAGCGGGGACCACAGATACGCAGTATTTT
D gene: -; clone size: -; V gene: TRBV18; J gene: TRBJ2-7; CDR3 protein: CASSRVGQADYEQYF; CDR3 DNA: TGTGCCAGCTCACGTGTAGGTCAGGCTGACTACGAGCAGTACTTC
D gene: TRBD2; clone size: -; V gene: TRBV9; J gene: TRBJ2-1; CDR3 protein: CASSEKGLAGNNEQFF; CDR3 DNA: TGTGCCAGCAGCGAGAAGGGACTAGCGGGGAACAATGAGCAGTTCTTC
D gene: TRBD1; clone size: -; V gene: TRBV2; J gene: TRBJ1-6; CDR3 protein: CASSASVFTGVGSPLHF; CDR3 DNA: TGTGCCAGCAGCGCTTCGGTATTTACAGGGGTAGGATCACCCCTCCACTTT